The 10 T cell receptor beta chains below were found in one sample sequenced in a study of blood T cell repertoires in COVID-19. Clones were read by immunoSEQ multiplex PCR, and TCRdb kept only the in-frame ones, dropping some. This table has about 110,000 clones, roughly 87% appearing once. Material: peripheral blood. These receptors all come from a human donor in a cohort sampled during active COVID-19.

The V and J genes are TRBV10-3 and TRBJ2-3, with a weak D call TRBD1 (6 bases). V was trimmed by 3 bases and J by 1 base, leaving 8 bases between them. Looked up from germline, CDR1 is ENHRY and CDR2 is SYGVKD. The CDR3 covers 14 residues. Written as DNA, the CDR3 is TGTGCCATCAGTGAAGGGGGACGCACAGATACGCAGTATTTT. Residues: CAISEGGRTDTQYF.

The chain has TRBV5-6 and TRBJ1-2, with TRBD1 identical over 10 bases. The V gene end was trimmed by 7 bases and the J gene end by 7 bases; junction bases not matched to a gene: 10. The CDR3 runs 14 residues. In germline, CDR1 is SGHDT, CDR2 YYEEEE. The DNA of the CDR3 is TGTGCCAGCTGTCCCGGGACAGGGGTCGGTGGCTACACCTTC. Its translation is CASCPGTGVGGYTF.

The chain combines TRBV25-1 with TRBJ1-1, with 7 bases fitting TRBD1. Germline lookup yields CDR1 MGHDK and CDR2 SYGVNS. The CDR3 sequence is 12 residues long. The junction had 4 bases not matched to a gene; V was cut back by 11 bases and J by 1 base. As DNA, the CDR3 is TGTGCCGCTCGACAGGGGAACACTGAAGCTTTCTTT. The encoded protein is CAARQGNTEAFF.

This rearrangement joins TRBV5-6 to TRBJ2-7, with D uncertain. The CDR3 extends over 12 amino acids. Germline V gene data show CDR1 as SGHDT and CDR2 as YYEEEE. Trimming cost V 4 bases and J 3 bases, with 8 bases left between them. CDR3 nucleotides: TGTGCCAGCAGCCACCAGGACTACGAGCAGTACTTC. It specifies CASSHQDYEQYF. Supplemented by reference TRBV5-6 and TRBJ2-7, the full variable domain reads DAGVTQSPTHLIKTRGQQVTLRCSPKSGHDTVSWYQQALGQGPQFIFQYYEEEERQRGNFPDRFSGHQFPNYSSELNVNALLLGDSALYLCASSHQDYEQYFGPGTRLTVT.

J is TRBJ2-7 and V is TRBV5-1, with D possibly being TRBD1 (5 bases). With 3 bases removed from V and 4 bases from J, the gap between germline ends came to 14 bases. Germline CDR1 is SGHRS and CDR2 is YFSETQ. The CDR3 is 14 amino acids. The CDR3 bases are TGCGCCAGCAGCTCAGGGCCCTCTGGGTACGAGCAGTACTTC. As protein: CASSSGPSGYEQYF. Based on the CDR3 plus reference TRBV5-1 and TRBJ2-7, the full variable domain is KAGVTQTPRYLIKTRGQQVTLSCSPISGHRSVSWYQQTPGQGLQFLFEYFSETQRNKGNFPGRFSGRQFSNSRSEMNVSTLELGDSALYLCASSSGPSGYEQYFGPGTRLTVT.

This chain joins TRBV5-1 and TRBJ1-6; D not certain. The CDR3 has 17 residues. Germline values: CDR1 SGHRS, CDR2 YFSETQ. With 0 bases removed from V and 3 bases from J, the gap between germline ends came to 13 bases. CDR3 sequence reads: CASSLGLTIDYNSPLHF. For the CDR3, the DNA is TGCGCCAGCAGCTTGGGACTTACAATAGACTATAATTCACCCCTCCACTTT.

The rearrangement joins TRBV5-5 to TRBJ2-6; a weak D match, TRBD1 (5 bases). The germline CDR1 and CDR2 sequences are SGHKS and YYEKEE (reference sequence). The CDR3 consists of 15 residues. V was cut by 0 bases and J by 5 bases, with 9 bases left in between. The DNA of the CDR3 is TGTGCCAGCAGCTTGGAGCAGGGCAGGGCCAACGTCCTGACTTTC. It translates to CASSLEQGRANVLTF.

This chain joins TRBV19 and TRBJ1-5; no clear D gene. Per germline, CDR1 LNHDA and CDR2 SQIVND (reference sequence). With 9 bases removed from V and 0 bases from J, the gap between germline ends came to 15 bases. There are 15 residues in the CDR3. CDR3 in DNA: TGTGCCAGCCTCACAGCTTACAATAGCAATCAGCCCCAGCATTTT. Amino acids: CASLTAYNSNQPQHF.

The chain links TRBV19 to TRBJ2-3; D unclear. The CDR3 extends over 13 amino acids. The ends were cut back, 5 bases at V and 0 bases at J, with 6 bases in the middle. Germline lookup yields CDR1 LNHDA and CDR2 SQIVND (reference sequence). The CDR3 loop reads CASSAQSTDTQYF. The CDR3, as DNA: TGTGCCAGTAGTGCACAAAGCACAGATACGCAGTATTTT.

CDR3 protein: CASSLTLAGETDTQYF. As DNA, the CDR3 is TGTGCCAGCAGCTTAACACTAGCGGGAGAGACAGATACGCAGTATTTT. J is TRBJ2-3 and V is TRBV7-9; TRBD2 matches at 11 bases. Germline lookup yields CDR1 SEHNR and CDR2 FQNEAQ (reference sequence). The V segment lost 2 bases and the J segment 3 bases; nucleotides outside the gene matches: 4. The CDR3 sequence is 16 residues long.